The 19 T cell receptor beta chains given below trace back to one sample, sequenced in a study of technical replicates of blood from several donors. This table comes from immunoSEQ multiplex PCR, and its TCRdb copy is limited to in-frame clones, with some not included. The sample lists 65,000 to 80,000 clones, less than 99% seen once, with approximately 0.2% in the top ten. Sequenced: T cells isolated from PBMCs. The receptors were gathered from a human donor in good health.

This clone appeared a single time. J is TRBJ2-5 and V is TRBV28, with a possible D match to TRBD1 (6 bases). This CDR3 comprises 13 residues. Trimming shortened V by 6 bases and J by 5 bases, and 13 bases separated the two germline ends. Germline V gene data show CDR1 as MDHEN and CDR2 as SYDVKM. The CDR3 loop reads CASRLQGTETQYF. DNA of the CDR3: TGTGCCAGCAGGTTACAGGGTACGGAGACCCAGTACTTC. The full variable domain, completed using reference TRBV28 and TRBJ2-5, is DVKVTQSSRYLVKRTGEKVFLECVQDMDHENMFWYRQDPGLGLRLIYFSYDVKMKEKGDIPEGYSVSREKKERFSLILESASTNQTSMYLCASRLQGTETQYFGPGTRLLVL.

The chain is built from TRBV21-1 and TRBJ1-4; the table calls TRBD1, which could not be checked here. TRBV21-1 is termed a pseudogene. This CDR3 is 16 amino acids long. The CDR3 protein is CASSLRIYIRVTKLFF. The CDR3 DNA reads TGTGCCAGCAGCCTAAGAATCTATATCAGGGTAACAAAACTGTTTTTT.

J is TRBJ1-3 and V is TRBV30; 8 positions match TRBD1. This CDR3 region has 16 residues. Germline lookup yields CDR1 GTSNPN and CDR2 SVGIG (reference sequence). V lost 0 bases to trimming and J lost 2 bases; unmatched junction nucleotides: 6. Here the CDR3 DNA reads TGTGCCTGGAGTGTACGCCGACAGGGGACTGGAAACACCATATATTTT. Residues: CAWSVRRQGTGNTIYF.

The gene calls are TRBV6-5 and TRBJ2-7, with 7 bases matching TRBD1. Germline V gene sequence: CDR1 MNHEY, CDR2 SVGAGI. Losses at the gene ends were 0 bases for V and 3 bases for J; bases not matched to a gene: 8. The CDR3 length is 16 residues. The CDR3 DNA sequence: TGTGCCAGCAGTTACTCGACTGGGACAGTCCACTACGAGCAGTACTTC. Translated: CASSYSTGTVHYEQYF.

V is TRBV4-2 and J is TRBJ2-2; 7 positions match TRBD1. The CDR3 runs to 15 residues. The germline CDR1 and CDR2 sequences are LGHNA and YNFKEQ. Trimming took 4 bases from V and 5 from J; bases not matched to a gene: 7. The CDR3 loop reads CASSPSQGETGELFF. CDR3 nucleotide sequence: TGTGCCAGCAGCCCCAGCCAGGGGGAGACCGGGGAGCTGTTTTTT.

This rearrangement joins TRBV19 to TRBJ2-1; a weak D match, TRBD2 (7 bases). CDR1 is LNHDA and CDR2 is SQIVND in the germline V gene (reference sequence). The length of the CDR3 is 14 residues. V was shortened by 5 bases and J by 7 bases, with 15 bases between the two germline ends. The CDR3 sequence is CASSLGGAVNEQFF. The CDR3 DNA reads as TGTGCCAGTAGTTTGGGGGGGGCGGTAAATGAGCAGTTCTTC.

The gene calls are TRBV6-1 and TRBJ2-6; no reliable D call. V was shortened by 3 bases and J by 0 bases, with 9 bases between the two germline ends. This CDR3 contains 16 residues. CDR1 is MNHNS and CDR2 is SASEGT in the germline V gene. CDR3 region: CASSERRYSGANVLTF. The CDR3, as DNA: TGTGCCAGCAGTGAGAGAAGATACTCTGGGGCCAACGTCCTGACTTTC.

V gene TRBV6-1 combines with J gene TRBJ2-7; D gene uncertain. The CDR3 loop spans 13 amino acids. Trimming took 2 bases from V and 0 from J, leaving 5 bases between them. Per the germline V gene, CDR1 is MNHNS and CDR2 is SASEGT. CDR3 sequence: CASSENSSYEQYF. The CDR3 nucleotides read TGTGCCAGCAGTGAAAACAGCTCCTACGAGCAGTACTTC.

This chain connects TRBV9 to TRBJ2-5, with D uncertain. The length of the CDR3 is 13 residues. Germline CDR1 reads SGDLS; CDR2 reads YYNGEE. V lost 2 bases and J lost 6, with 11 bases in between. The CDR3 sequence: CASSVTSEKTQYF. The CDR3 DNA follows: TGTGCCAGCAGCGTTACTTCCGAAAAGACCCAGTACTTC.

The chain employs TRBV7-8 and TRBJ2-2, with D hard to call. This CDR3 region has 12 residues. With 8 bases removed from V and 1 base from J, the gap between germline ends came to 5 bases. CDR1 and CDR2 from the germline V gene are SGHVS and FQNEAQ. The CDR3 coding sequence is TGTGCCAGCCCCGGGAACACCGGGGAGCTGTTTTTT. Amino acid sequence: CASPGNTGELFF.

V usage is TRBV2 and J usage is TRBJ2-5; 10 nucleotides line up with TRBD2. Germline values: CDR1 SNHLY, CDR2 FYNNEI. Trimming took 5 bases from V and 5 from J; bases not matched to a gene: 8. The CDR3 runs to 15 residues. The CDR3 coding sequence is TGTGCCAGCAGTCGGACTAGCGGAGTGGTGGAGACCCAGTACTTC. It translates to CASSRTSGVVETQYF.

The V gene is TRBV4-2, the J gene TRBJ2-1, with D perhaps TRBD1 (6 bases). V was clipped by 0 bases and J by 2 bases, with 20 bases between them. Germline CDR1 LGHNA, CDR2 YNFKEQ. The CDR3 loop spans 19 amino acids. CDR3 nucleotides: TGTGCCAGCAGCCAAGATGCGGACAGATCTGGACTTCCCTACAATGAGCAGTTCTTC. It translates to CASSQDADRSGLPYNEQFF.

The chain employs TRBV7-6 and TRBJ1-4; D is unclear. The CDR3 contains 17 residues. CDR1 and CDR2 from the germline V gene are SGHVS and FNYEAQ. V lost 2 bases, J lost 4 bases, and 17 bases lay in between. The CDR3 loop is CASSLRNMAGLNEKLFF. CDR3 sequence (DNA): TGTGCCAGCAGCTTAAGAAATATGGCAGGTCTTAATGAAAAACTGTTTTTT.

The gene calls are TRBV7-9 and TRBJ2-5; D is perhaps TRBD2 (5 bases). V dropped 5 bases and J dropped 5 bases, with 18 bases sitting between them. The CDR3 has 15 amino acids. Germline assignment: CDR1 SEHNR and CDR2 FQNEAQ (reference sequence). CDR3 in amino acids: CASSPMVVAWETQYF. In DNA, the CDR3 is TGTGCCAGCAGCCCAATGGTGGTAGCGTGGGAGACCCAGTACTTC.

V gene TRBV7-9 combines with J gene TRBJ2-1; perhaps TRBD2 as D (5 bases). The CDR3 sequence is 13 residues long. Trimming removed 7 bases from V and 6 bases from J, with 13 bases in between. CDR1 SEHNR and CDR2 FQNEAQ come from the germline V gene (reference sequence). The CDR3 DNA is TGTGCCAGCACCATTAGCGCTATCAATGAGCAGTTCTTC. Protein: CASTISAINEQFF.

This chain links TRBV7-9 with TRBJ2-3; maybe TRBD1 (6 bases). Trimming removed 1 base from V and 5 bases from J, with 19 bases in between. The germline gives CDR1 SEHNR, CDR2 FQNEAQ (reference sequence). CDR3 length equals 17 residues. CDR3 protein: CASSLVAGDTRRDTQYF. As DNA, the CDR3 is TGTGCCAGCAGCTTAGTAGCTGGGGACACACGAAGAGATACGCAGTATTTT.

The chain combines TRBV28 with TRBJ2-1, with D perhaps TRBD1 (6 bases). V was cut by 7 bases and J by 1 base, with 11 bases left in between. The V gene's germline CDR1 is MDHEN and CDR2 SYDVKM. CDR3 size: 14 residues. The DNA of the CDR3 is TGTGCCAGCATTTTGCAGGGGTCCTACAATGAGCAGTTCTTC. Encoded protein: CASILQGSYNEQFF.

This clone was found once. The V gene is TRBV7-3, the J gene TRBJ2-5; D not resolved. V was shortened by 1 base and J by 5 bases, with 14 bases between the two germline ends. This CDR3 contains 15 residues. Germline-derived CDR1 and CDR2 are SGHTA and FQGTGA. The CDR3, as DNA: TGTGCCAGCAGCTTAAGCCCCGCCGGGTTGGAGACCCAGTACTTC. Translation: CASSLSPAGLETQYF.

The rearrangement uses TRBV19 and TRBJ2-7; the D gene is possibly TRBD1 (6 bases). Trimming cost V 2 bases and J 2 bases, with 7 bases left between them. Germline CDR1 is LNHDA and CDR2 is SQIVND (reference sequence). The CDR3 is made up of 13 amino acids. Here the CDR3 DNA reads TGTGCCAGTAGTATAAGGGACACCTACGAGCAGTACTTC. This encodes CASSIRDTYEQYF. The complete variable domain, with remaining parts taken from reference TRBV19 and TRBJ2-7, reads DGGITQSPKYLFRKEGQNVTLSCEQNLNHDAMYWYRQDPGQGLRLIYYSQIVNDFQKGDIAEGYSVSREKKESFPLTVTSAQKNPTAFYLCASSIRDTYEQYFGPGTRLTVT.